A selection of T cell receptor beta chains follows, all from one sample in a study of metastatic and nonmetastatic thyroid tumors. MiXCR reprocessed the PCR reads for TCRdb. Of roughly 98,000 clones listed, 15% are singletons. The sequencing sample was made of blood. The receptors come from a female donor with papillary thyroid cancer or a benign thyroid nodule (not recorded which). Some clones in this sample may be carry-over from other donors' samples. Each CDR3 is given with its conserved first and last residue. A D gene is named only where the DNA matches it firmly. Clone size is shown for a subset of rows, as once, few, many or a class of expanded clone.

V gene: TRBV13
clone size: many
D gene: TRBD1
J gene: TRBJ2-1
CDR3 DNA: TGTGCCAGCAGCTCTGGACAGGTGAAGTTCTTC
CDR3 protein: CASSSGQVKFF

V gene: TRBV6-1
clone size: many
D gene: -
J gene: TRBJ1-1
CDR3 DNA: TGTGCCAGCAGACTGGCGAAGAACACTGAAGCTTTCTTT
CDR3 protein: CASRLAKNTEAFF

V gene: TRBV4-2
clone size: many
D gene: TRBD1
J gene: TRBJ2-7
CDR3 DNA: TGTGCCAGCAGCCAAGATACCGGGACAGGGGCCGAGCAGTACTTC
CDR3 protein: CASSQDTGTGAEQYF

V gene: TRBV12-5
clone size: many
D gene: TRBD1
J gene: TRBJ2-3
CDR3 DNA: TGTGCTAGTGGTTTGGGAGCGGGACAGGGGCTAGGAAATACGCAGTATTTT
CDR3 protein: CASGLGAGQGLGNTQYF

V gene: TRBV13
clone size: -
D gene: -
J gene: TRBJ1-6
CDR3 DNA: TGTGCCAGCAGTTCTTACGGGAAGGGAGATTCACCCCTCCACTTT
CDR3 protein: CASSSYGKGDSPLHF

V gene: TRBV5-5
clone size: many
D gene: TRBD1
J gene: TRBJ1-1
CDR3 DNA: TGTGCCAGCAGCTTTGGGACAGAGCCTAACACTGAAGCTTTCTTT
CDR3 protein: CASSFGTEPNTEAFF

V gene: TRBV27
clone size: -
D gene: TRBD2
J gene: TRBJ2-1
CDR3 DNA: TGTGCCAGCAAGGCGGGAGAGAACAATGAGCAGTTCTTC
CDR3 protein: CASKAGENNEQFF

V gene: TRBV10-2
clone size: few
D gene: -
J gene: TRBJ2-7
CDR3 DNA: TGCGCCAGCAGTTGGGACACCTCCTACGAGCAGTACTTC
CDR3 protein: CASSWDTSYEQYF

V gene: TRBV12-3/TRBV12-4
clone size: many
D gene: TRBD1
J gene: TRBJ1-1
CDR3 DNA: TGTGCCAGCAGACCATGGACAGGGGGCTACTCGAGCGCTGAAGCTTTCTTT
CDR3 protein: CASRPWTGGYSSAEAFF

V gene: TRBV29-1
clone size: -
D gene: -
J gene: TRBJ1-3
CDR3 DNA: TGCAGCGTACTTACTTTGACAAAAACCATATATTTT
CDR3 protein: CSVLTLTKTIYF

V gene: TRBV9
clone size: many
D gene: -
J gene: TRBJ2-1
CDR3 DNA: TGTGCCAGCAGCGTAGACAGGGTGAATGAGCAGTTCTTC
CDR3 protein: CASSVDRVNEQFF

V gene: TRBV18
clone size: many
D gene: -
J gene: TRBJ1-5
CDR3 DNA: TGTGCCAGCTCACCACGGGGAGTGTATCAGCCCCAGCATTTT
CDR3 protein: CASSPRGVYQPQHF

V gene: TRBV9
clone size: many
D gene: TRBD1
J gene: TRBJ2-7
CDR3 DNA: TGTGCCAGCAGCGTAGCTACAGGGGACGTCTACGAGCAGTACTTC
CDR3 protein: CASSVATGDVYEQYF

V gene: TRBV20-1
clone size: -
D gene: -
J gene: TRBJ2-3
CDR3 DNA: TGCAGTTCAGAGGGCGTGGGCGGCACAGATACGCAGTATTTT
CDR3 protein: CSSEGVGGTDTQYF

V gene: TRBV7-9
clone size: many
D gene: -
J gene: TRBJ1-6
CDR3 DNA: TGTGCCAGCAGCTTAGCGCGGCGCAATAATTCACCCCTCCACTTT
CDR3 protein: CASSLARRNNSPLHF

V gene: TRBV6-1
clone size: few
D gene: TRBD2
J gene: TRBJ2-2
CDR3 DNA: TGTGCCAGCACCGCACTAGCGGGAGGTCCCGGGGAGCTGTTTTTT
CDR3 protein: CASTALAGGPGELFF

V gene: TRBV28
clone size: many
D gene: TRBD1
J gene: TRBJ1-1
CDR3 DNA: TGTGCCAGCAGCCTAATAGGGGGACAGGGGTCTGAGAACACTGAAGCTTTCTTT
CDR3 protein: CASSLIGGQGSENTEAFF

V gene: TRBV9
clone size: many
D gene: -
J gene: TRBJ2-2
CDR3 DNA: TGTGCCAGCAGCGTTGGGTTTTCTCTTGCCGGGGAGCTGTTTTTT
CDR3 protein: CASSVGFSLAGELFF

V gene: TRBV6-1
clone size: many
D gene: -
J gene: TRBJ1-2
CDR3 DNA: TGTGCCAGCGAGTTAAGGGGCGCCGAGGGCTACACCTTC
CDR3 protein: CASELRGAEGYTF

V gene: TRBV7-2
clone size: many
D gene: -
J gene: TRBJ2-1
CDR3 DNA: TGTGCCAGCAGCTTAGCTGGCAGGGTTTCTTACAATGAGCAGTTCTTC
CDR3 protein: CASSLAGRVSYNEQFF

V gene: TRBV4-1
clone size: many
D gene: -
J gene: TRBJ1-2
CDR3 DNA: TGCGCCAGCAGCCAAGCCCACGGGGCGGCCTATGGCTACACCTTC
CDR3 protein: CASSQAHGAAYGYTF

V gene: TRBV28
clone size: many
D gene: -
J gene: TRBJ1-2
CDR3 DNA: TGTGCCAGCAGTCCCCCCTGGAGTGGCTACACCTTC
CDR3 protein: CASSPPWSGYTF

V gene: TRBV20-1
clone size: many
D gene: -
J gene: TRBJ1-2
CDR3 DNA: TGCAGTGCTAGAGATCCCCGGACCCGCTATGGCTACACCTTC
CDR3 protein: CSARDPRTRYGYTF

V gene: TRBV20-1
clone size: many
D gene: -
J gene: TRBJ1-3
CDR3 DNA: TGCAGTGCCGGGGGCGCTGGAAACACCATATATTTT
CDR3 protein: CSAGGAGNTIYF

V gene: TRBV6-1
clone size: many
D gene: TRBD1
J gene: TRBJ2-6
CDR3 DNA: TGTGCCAGCAGTGGAACAGGGGTCGGGGCCAACGTCCTGACTTTC
CDR3 protein: CASSGTGVGANVLTF

V gene: TRBV7-6
clone size: many
D gene: -
J gene: TRBJ1-3
CDR3 DNA: TGTGCCAGCAGCCCCGCGGGAGGGGCAGGAAACACCATATATTTT
CDR3 protein: CASSPAGGAGNTIYF

V gene: TRBV14
clone size: many
D gene: -
J gene: TRBJ1-2
CDR3 DNA: TGTGCCAGCAGCCACGAGCCGGGCCCTAACCGGGGCTACACCTTC
CDR3 protein: CASSHEPGPNRGYTF

V gene: TRBV11-1
clone size: few
D gene: TRBD2
J gene: TRBJ2-3
CDR3 DNA: TGTGCCAGCAGCTTCCGACTAGCGGGGGGGGCAGATACGCAGTATTTT
CDR3 protein: CASSFRLAGGADTQYF

V gene: TRBV19
clone size: many
D gene: TRBD1
J gene: TRBJ1-4
CDR3 DNA: TGTGCCAGTAGTACCGCGCGGGACAGGGCGAGGACTAATGAAAAACTGTTTTTT
CDR3 protein: CASSTARDRARTNEKLFF

V gene: TRBV20-1
clone size: many
D gene: -
J gene: TRBJ2-5
CDR3 DNA: TGCAGTGCCCGGCGGGTAGGGGGTCGGGAGACCCAGTACTTC
CDR3 protein: CSARRVGGRETQYF

V gene: TRBV19
clone size: many
D gene: -
J gene: TRBJ1-2
CDR3 DNA: TGTGCCAGTAGCCAACGGGGCTATGGCTACACCTTC
CDR3 protein: CASSQRGYGYTF

V gene: TRBV5-5
clone size: many
D gene: TRBD1
J gene: TRBJ2-1
CDR3 DNA: TGTGCCAGCAGCCGGGGACAGTACAATGAGCAGTTCTTC
CDR3 protein: CASSRGQYNEQFF

V gene: TRBV2
clone size: many
D gene: TRBD2
J gene: TRBJ2-1
CDR3 DNA: TGTGCCAGCAGTGATGGCGGGGGGGCACATGAGCAGTTCTTC
CDR3 protein: CASSDGGGAHEQFF

V gene: TRBV4-2
clone size: many
D gene: -
J gene: TRBJ1-2
CDR3 DNA: TGTGCCAGCAGCCAAGATCTAGCGGGGCGAAATGGCTACACCTTC
CDR3 protein: CASSQDLAGRNGYTF

V gene: TRBV20-1
clone size: many
D gene: TRBD2
J gene: TRBJ2-7
CDR3 DNA: TGCAGTGCTAGTTTCCCGGGGGGTTACGAGCAGTACTTC
CDR3 protein: CSASFPGGYEQYF

V gene: TRBV5-1
clone size: many
D gene: -
J gene: TRBJ2-7
CDR3 DNA: TGCGCCAGCAGCCTACAGGTATCAAGCTCCTACGAGCAGTACTTC
CDR3 protein: CASSLQVSSSYEQYF

V gene: TRBV19
clone size: many
D gene: -
J gene: TRBJ1-5
CDR3 DNA: TGTGCCAGTAACAATCAGCCCCAGCATTTT
CDR3 protein: CASNNQPQHF

V gene: TRBV6-1
clone size: many
D gene: TRBD1
J gene: TRBJ1-5
CDR3 DNA: TGTGCCAGCAGGGAACAGGGGAATAATCAGCCCCAGCATTTT
CDR3 protein: CASREQGNNQPQHF

V gene: TRBV11-2
clone size: many
D gene: -
J gene: TRBJ2-3
CDR3 DNA: TGTGCCAGCAGCACCCCTGGGGGTACGCAGTATTTT
CDR3 protein: CASSTPGGTQYF

V gene: TRBV25-1
clone size: many
D gene: TRBD2
J gene: TRBJ2-3
CDR3 DNA: TGTGCCAGCAGTGAATCCGGGACTAGCGCAGATACGCAGTATTTT
CDR3 protein: CASSESGTSADTQYF

V gene: TRBV6-1
clone size: -
D gene: -
J gene: TRBJ2-7
CDR3 DNA: TGTGCCAGCACCAAAATTCCGTATCAAGCCTACGAGCAGTACTTC
CDR3 protein: CASTKIPYQAYEQYF

V gene: TRBV9
clone size: many
D gene: TRBD1
J gene: TRBJ1-2
CDR3 DNA: TGTGCCAGCAGCGTAAAAGGACAGGGGGCCGGTGGCTACACCTTC
CDR3 protein: CASSVKGQGAGGYTF

V gene: TRBV27
clone size: few
D gene: TRBD1
J gene: TRBJ1-6
CDR3 DNA: TGTGCCAGCAGCGTCCGGGACAGGCGAAATTCACCCCTCCACTTT
CDR3 protein: CASSVRDRRNSPLHF

V gene: TRBV4-2
clone size: many
D gene: -
J gene: TRBJ2-5
CDR3 DNA: TGTGCCAGCAGCCAAGAGGGGGCGGGGGAGACCCAGTACTTC
CDR3 protein: CASSQEGAGETQYF

V gene: TRBV12-3/TRBV12-4
clone size: many
D gene: -
J gene: TRBJ2-1
CDR3 DNA: TGTGCCAGCAGTAAGATCTCCTACAATGAGCAGTTCTTC
CDR3 protein: CASSKISYNEQFF

V gene: TRBV5-1
clone size: many
D gene: TRBD1
J gene: TRBJ2-2
CDR3 DNA: TGCGCCAGCAGCCCCGTCGGACAGGGAGACACCGGGGAGCTGTTTTTT
CDR3 protein: CASSPVGQGDTGELFF

V gene: TRBV20-1
clone size: many
D gene: TRBD2
J gene: TRBJ2-7
CDR3 DNA: TGCAGTGCTAGAGGACTAGCGGGGGACTACGAGCAGTACTTC
CDR3 protein: CSARGLAGDYEQYF

V gene: TRBV28
clone size: many
D gene: TRBD1
J gene: TRBJ2-5
CDR3 DNA: TGTGCCAGCAGTTTTTTGTCCCAGGGGGTGGGAGAGACCCAGTACTTC
CDR3 protein: CASSFLSQGVGETQYF

V gene: TRBV2
clone size: many
D gene: -
J gene: TRBJ1-1
CDR3 DNA: TGTGCCAGCAGCGGGGGGGCAAACACTGAAGCTTTCTTT
CDR3 protein: CASSGGANTEAFF

V gene: TRBV5-1
clone size: many
D gene: -
J gene: TRBJ1-1
CDR3 DNA: TGCGCCAGCTCTCTCTTTAACATGAACACTGAAGCTTTCTTT
CDR3 protein: CASSLFNMNTEAFF